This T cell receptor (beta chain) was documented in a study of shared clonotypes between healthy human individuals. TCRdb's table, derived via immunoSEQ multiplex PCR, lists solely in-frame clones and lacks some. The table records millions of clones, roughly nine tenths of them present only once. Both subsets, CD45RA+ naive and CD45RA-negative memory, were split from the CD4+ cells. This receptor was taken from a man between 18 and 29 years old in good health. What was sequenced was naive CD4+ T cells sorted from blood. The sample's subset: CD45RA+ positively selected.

CDR3: CASTLAGASDTQYF. The CDR3 bases are TGTGCCAGCACCCTAGCGGGAGCTTCAGATACGCAGTATTTT. The chain uses TRBV19 and TRBJ2-3; 10 bases align to TRBD2. The germline V gene encodes CDR1 LNHDA and CDR2 SQIVND (reference sequence). The CDR3 runs to 14 residues. Losses at the gene ends were 9 bases for V and 4 bases for J; bases not matched to a gene: 7.